This TCR beta chain was captured in a study of post-analysis software for immune sequencing data. Whole-study findings and limits: In patients, TRBV5-6, TRBV5-1 and TRBV20-1 belonged to roughly five TRBV segments found more frequently than in controls. Controls significantly exceeded multiple sclerosis patients in normalized Chao1 diversity. The authors found that F measure strongly co-clustered same-batch samples.

CDR1 is SGHRS and CDR2 is YFSETQ in the germline V gene. There are 13 residues in the CDR3. Tagging with unique molecular identifiers was a feature of the TCR beta cDNA libraries. Hundreds of thousands of cDNA molecules were obtained from approximately 0.91 to 9.4 million T cells. TCRdb re-derived calls from the PCR reads in MiXCR, one entry per CDR3 protein. Here the sample spans roughly 540,000 distinct CDR3 sequences, roughly 34% being singletons. On this clonotype: Its antigen remains unidentified. At one of its ends the junction is not consistent with the germline gene, which may arise from a read error.

Sequences were obtained from blood. This chain links TRBV5-1 with TRBJ1-2; D is ambiguous. The TCR was taken from a girl aged 2-17 years with multiple sclerosis. The DNA for the CDR3 is TGCGCCAACAGCTTGGAGGCGGGCTATGGCTACACCTTC. Its translation: CANSLEAGYGYTF.